This T cell receptor beta chain was identified in a study of monozygotic twins with cystic fibrosis. Study-level results: In 13 of 16 pairs, V gene usage was closest to the co-twin's. Median Simpson clonality of approximately 0.0091 suggested naive T cells predominated. Monozygotic CF twins shared more identical nucleotide clonotypes than unrelated patients.

Germline-derived CDR1 and CDR2 are MNHEY and SVGAGI. This CDR3 contains 14 residues. V was clipped by 0 bases and J by 4 bases, with 9 bases between them. For this clone: The antigen is unknown.

Using immunoSEQ multiplex PCR, the repertoire was profiled, and TCRdb retains in-frame clones only, with some absent. The data show tens of thousands of clones, around 97% seen once. This clonotype was sampled from a girl between 10 and 17 years old with cystic fibrosis. The chain links TRBV6-5 to TRBJ1-1; no firm D call. The source material was blood. The CDR3 bases are TGTGCCAGCAGTTACTCGAGCCCCGGCACTGAAGCTTTCTTT. It codes for CASSYSSPGTEAFF.